These 23 T cell receptor beta chains were sequenced from one sample in a study of blood T cells in healthy people across ages. Primed by a sample-barcoded 5' primer and a J-beta primer mix, a second PCR proceeded for about 7 to 12 cycles. One entry per CDR3 protein results from TCRdb running MiXCR on the 5' RACE reads. Of around 990,000 distinct CDR3 sequences in the sample, almost 25% were seen once. The same data also contributed to another study, on T cells of mothers and their children.

Sequenced material: blood. These receptor sequences come from a girl under 10 years old in good health.

This clonotype turned up a few times. The genes are TRBV5-1 and TRBJ2-3; 7 nucleotides match TRBD1. The CDR3 loop spans 17 amino acids. V dropped 2 bases and J dropped 0; count of bases not matched to a gene: 9. CDR1 SGHRS and CDR2 YFSETQ come from the germline V gene. The CDR3 sequence: CASSFLDRLFSTDTQYF. The CDR3 nucleotides are TGCGCCAGCAGCTTCCTGGACAGGCTCTTCAGCACAGATACGCAGTATTTT.

Concerning this clonotype: This clone may be a read error of a much larger clone one base away. V gene TRBV5-6 combines with J gene TRBJ1-2; D unclear. Germline CDR1 and CDR2: SGHDT and YYEEEE. Between the trimmed V and J ends, which lost 7 bases and 0 bases, there was a span of 10 bases. The CDR3 length is 13 residues. The chain's CDR3 is CASGPAANYGYTF. DNA for the CDR3: TGTGCCAGCGGCCCCGCGGCTAACTATGGCTACACCTTC.

This chain links TRBV6-5 with TRBJ1-1; D remains unclear. This CDR3 is built from 14 residues. Trimming took off 2 bases at V and 5 bases at J, with 12 bases between the two ends. The germline V gene has CDR1 MNHEY and CDR2 SVGAGI. The CDR3, as DNA: TGTGCCAGCAGTTACGTCGGCGGTTTAACTGAAGCTTTCTTT. Protein: CASSYVGGLTEAFF.

This clonotype was seen repeatedly, ten times or more. The chain couples TRBV12-3 or TRBV12-4 to TRBJ1-1; D uncertain. The CDR3 runs 13 residues. Trimming took 6 bases from V and 1 from J, leaving 9 bases between them. DNA for the CDR3: TGTGCCAGCAGAGGTTGGGAGAACACTGAAGCTTTCTTT. It yields the protein CASRGWENTEAFF.

This chain connects TRBV2 to TRBJ2-2; 7 bases agree with TRBD1. V lost 8 bases and J lost 5; bases outside the gene matches: 8. Germline assignment: CDR1 SNHLY and CDR2 FYNNEI. CDR3 length equals 14 residues. The DNA of the CDR3 is TGTGCCAGCCTTAGACAGGGAGAGACCGGGGAGCTGTTTTTT. It translates to CASLRQGETGELFF.

The chain couples TRBV7-2 to TRBJ2-3; 9 positions agree with TRBD2. CDR1 is SGHTA, CDR2 FQGNSA, per germline. This CDR3 comprises 15 residues. V was clipped by 3 bases and J by 5 bases; unmatched bases: 6. The CDR3 region has the DNA TGTGCCAGCAGCTTGACTAGCGGCGAATTAGATACGCAGTATTTT. Its protein is CASSLTSGELDTQYF. The full variable domain, completed using reference TRBV7-2 and TRBJ2-3, is GAGVSQSPSNKVTEKGKDVELRCDPISGHTALYWYRQSLGQGLEFLIYFQGNSAPDKSGLPSDRFSAERTGGSVSTLTIQRTQQEDSAVYLCASSLTSGELDTQYFGPGTRLTVL.

The genes are TRBV29-1 and TRBJ2-2; perhaps D is TRBD1 or TRBD2 (5 bases each). V was cut by 6 bases and J by 6 bases, with 17 bases left in between. Germline lookup yields CDR1 SQVTM and CDR2 ANQGSEA. This CDR3 has 14 residues. CDR3 amino acids: CSVATSQGAGELFF. The CDR3 DNA reads TGCAGCGTCGCAACCTCTCAGGGAGCCGGGGAGCTGTTTTTT.

The chain employs TRBV20-1 and TRBJ2-7; D possibly corresponds to TRBD2 (5 bases). CDR3 length: 14 residues. The germline gives CDR1 DFQATT, CDR2 SNEGSKA (reference sequence). The ends were cut back, 0 bases at V and 2 bases at J, with 11 bases in the middle. CDR3 nucleotide sequence: TGCAGTGCTAGAGACTACCGGGAACCCTACGAGCAGTACTTC. Encoded protein: CSARDYREPYEQYF.

This chain connects TRBV6-5 to TRBJ1-1; 7 bases line up with TRBD1. V lost 6 bases and J lost 1; bases outside the gene matches: 8. The CDR3 is 15 amino acids. Germline V gene lookup returns CDR1 MNHEY and CDR2 SVGAGI. The CDR3 sequence is CASSQQGSGNTEAFF. The CDR3 bases are TGTGCCAGCAGCCAACAGGGGTCCGGGAACACTGAAGCTTTCTTT.

This chain's CDR3 is CSAVTKGETQYF. The CDR3 nucleotides read TGCAGTGCTGTTACTAAAGGGGAGACCCAGTACTTC. V usage is TRBV20-1 and J usage is TRBJ2-5; D not certain. The CDR3 length is 12 residues. From germline, CDR1 is DFQATT and CDR2 SNEGSKA (reference sequence). The germline V and J ends were trimmed by 5 bases and 5 bases, with 12 bases remaining between them.

The rearrangement uses TRBV2 and TRBJ2-5; D may be TRBD1 or TRBD2 (6 bases each). This CDR3 is built from 15 residues. The germline CDR1 and CDR2 sequences are SNHLY and FYNNEI. The V end was cut by 10 bases, the J end by 5 bases, with 23 bases between. CDR3 residues: CATGGKSNREETQYF. The DNA for the CDR3 is TGTGCCACCGGAGGGAAATCCAACAGGGAGGAGACCCAGTACTTC.

This clonotype has just a few counts. The J gene is TRBJ2-5, the V gene TRBV12-3 or TRBV12-4, with TRBD2 as a possible D gene (5 bases). This CDR3 is built from 14 residues. V dropped 4 bases and J dropped 5 bases, with 14 bases sitting between them. The CDR3 spells CASSSEGARETQYF. Here the CDR3 DNA reads TGTGCCAGCAGTTCTGAGGGTGCGAGGGAGACCCAGTACTTC.

CDR3 sequence reads: CASSSIPDGGNYEQYF. The CDR3 coding sequence is TGTGCCAGCAGCTCCATCCCGGATGGGGGGAACTACGAGCAGTACTTC. The chain links TRBV2 to TRBJ2-7; weak D call: TRBD2 (6 bases). Germline values: CDR1 SNHLY, CDR2 FYNNEI. CDR3 length equals 16 residues. V shed 6 bases and J shed 3 bases, with 21 bases lying between them.

Only a few counts were recorded for this clonotype. The V gene is TRBV12-3 or TRBV12-4, the J gene TRBJ2-4, with D perhaps TRBD1 (6 bases). V shed 5 bases and J shed 14 bases, with 16 bases lying between them. This CDR3 is 12 amino acids long. The CDR3 sequence is CASSINRDKKYF. The CDR3, as DNA: TGTGCCAGCAGTATTAACCGGGACAAGAAGTACTTC.

This clonotype came up many times. V and J are TRBV12-3 or TRBV12-4 and TRBJ1-2; the match to TRBD1 covers 9 bases. The V segment lost 7 bases and the J segment 3 bases; nucleotides outside the gene matches: 3. The CDR3 covers 13 residues. DNA for the CDR3: TGTGCCAGCAAGACAGGGGGATACTATGGCTACACCTTC. This translates into CASKTGGYYGYTF.

The chain recombines TRBV29-1 with TRBJ2-7, with TRBD2 matching over 10 bases. The germline V gene encodes CDR1 SQVTM and CDR2 ANQGSEA. V lost 6 bases and J lost 5; bases outside the gene matches: 4. This CDR3 spans 12 amino acids. CDR3 region: CSVAGGPDEQYF. As DNA, the CDR3 is TGCAGCGTAGCGGGAGGGCCGGACGAGCAGTACTTC.

This rearrangement joins TRBV2 to TRBJ2-1; D call uncertain. The V and J ends lost 2 bases and 3 bases respectively, with 5 bases between them. The CDR3 has 13 amino acids. The germline V gene has CDR1 SNHLY and CDR2 FYNNEI. The DNA of the CDR3 is TGTGCCAGCAGTGAACCAAACTACAATGAGCAGTTCTTC. It is translated as CASSEPNYNEQFF.

The rearrangement joins TRBV4-3 to TRBJ2-5; D uncertain. The end of the DNA is better explained by TRBJ2-1, so the J call may be wrong. The CDR3 sequence is 14 residues long. CDR1 and CDR2 (germline): LGHNA, YSLEER. The DNA of the CDR3 is TGCGCCAGCAGCCAAGATCGGTCGGGCAATGAGCAGTTCTTC. Its translation: CASSQDRSGNEQFF.

The genes are TRBV5-6 and TRBJ2-3, with 7 bases lining up with TRBD2. This CDR3 is 17 amino acids long. J lost 3 bases, V lost 0 bases, and 10 bases had no gene match. Germline-derived CDR1 and CDR2 are SGHDT and YYEEEE. DNA for the CDR3: TGTGCCAGCAGCTTGGCAGTGTCGCGGGAGTGGACAGATACGCAGTATTTT. Protein sequence: CASSLAVSREWTDTQYF.

This clonotype came up a few times. This chain links TRBV11-2 with TRBJ1-3, with a weak D call TRBD1 (5 bases). The CDR3 is made up of 14 amino acids. V was shortened by 4 bases and J by 4 bases, with 11 bases between the two germline ends. Germline CDR1 SGHAT, CDR2 FQNNGV. The DNA for the CDR3 is TGTGCCAGCAGCTCCGGAGGGGTCGGAAACACCATATATTTT. Protein sequence: CASSSGGVGNTIYF.

The chain carries TRBV9 and TRBJ2-1; D remains ambiguous. V was clipped by 4 bases and J by 10 bases, with 15 bases between them. Looked up from germline, CDR1 is SGDLS and CDR2 is YYNGEE. The CDR3 is made up of 13 amino acids. CDR3 sequence (DNA): TGTGCCAGCAGCCCTCCACTTCTGGACGAGCAGTTCTTC. Translating it yields CASSPPLLDEQFF.

This clonotype has only a few counts. V gene TRBV7-9 combines with J gene TRBJ2-1; the D call may be TRBD1 or TRBD2 (5 bases each). Germline assignment: CDR1 SEHNR and CDR2 FQNEAQ (reference sequence). Trimming took off 0 bases at V and 8 bases at J, with 14 bases between the two ends. The CDR3 has 15 residues. In nucleotides, the CDR3 is TGTGCCAGCAGCTTAGCGCAGGGTGGAGGTGATGAGCAGTTCTTC. It translates to CASSLAQGGGDEQFF.

The genes are TRBV29-1 and TRBJ2-5; TRBD1 agrees at 9 bases. Germline values: CDR1 SQVTM, CDR2 ANQGSEA. J lost 0 bases, V lost 0 bases, and 8 bases had no gene match. The CDR3 extends over 17 amino acids. Here the CDR3 DNA reads TGCAGCGTTGAAGAGTTCGGGACAGGGTTGTACCAAGAGACCCAGTACTTC. It is translated as CSVEEFGTGLYQETQYF.